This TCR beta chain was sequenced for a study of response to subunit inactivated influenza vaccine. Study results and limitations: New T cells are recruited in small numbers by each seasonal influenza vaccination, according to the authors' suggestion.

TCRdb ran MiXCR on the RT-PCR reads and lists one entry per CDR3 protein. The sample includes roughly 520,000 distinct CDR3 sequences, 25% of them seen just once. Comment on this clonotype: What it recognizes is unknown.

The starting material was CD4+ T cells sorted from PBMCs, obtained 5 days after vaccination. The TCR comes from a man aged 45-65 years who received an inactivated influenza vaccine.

The DNA of the CDR3 is TGTGCCAGCAGCAGGACAGGGGACTTTCAGCCCCAGCATTTT. It translates to CASSRTGDFQPQHF. The chain uses TRBV12-3 or TRBV12-4 and TRBJ1-5; TRBD1 matches at 9 bases. V lost 6 bases, J lost 6 bases, and 6 bases stayed unmatched. The CDR3 is made up of 14 amino acids.